A selection of T cell receptor beta chains follows, all from one sample in a study of Graves' ophthalmopathy and Graves' hyperthyroidism. TCRdb analysed the multiplex PCR reads with MiXCR anew, one entry per CDR3 protein. The sample yields over a million distinct CDR3 sequences, roughly two fifths seen once. Sample: peripheral blood or thyroid tissue (not recorded which). The receptor source for this set is an adult man with Graves' hyperthyroidism. Each CDR3 is given with its conserved first and last residue. The D gene is left open where the match is weak. Size is stated for part of the rows, as once, few or many counts, or as a class when the clone is expanded.

clone_size,j_call,v_call,d_call,cdr3_nt,cdr3_aa
-,TRBJ2-7,TRBV7-3,-,TGTGCCAGCAAGGGGGGAAACGAGCAGTACTTC,CASKGGNEQYF
-,TRBJ1-1,TRBV5-1,TRBD1,TGCGCCAGCAGCACCGGACAGGGAGCGGGAACAGTGAAAGCTTTCTTT,CASSTGQGAGTVKAFF
-,TRBJ2-7,TRBV2,TRBD2,TGTGCCAGCAGTGAAGGGGAGACTCTAGCGGGAGGGGGAGACGAGCAGTACTTC,CASSEGETLAGGGDEQYF
-,TRBJ2-3,TRBV29-1,-,TGCAGCGTCGACCTTTCGGGCGCAGATACGCAGTATTTT,CSVDLSGADTQYF
-,TRBJ1-2,TRBV7-8,-,TGTGCCAGCAGTCTCCAGGGGACTGGCTACACCTTC,CASSLQGTGYTF
many,TRBJ2-7,TRBV2,TRBD2,TGTGCCAGCAGGATGGTTAGCGGGACCTACGAGCAGTACTTC,CASRMVSGTYEQYF
-,TRBJ2-5,TRBV15,-,TGTGCCACCAGCAGAGTGCCCACACAAGAGACCCAGTACTTC,CATSRVPTQETQYF
many,TRBJ1-2,TRBV6-5,TRBD1,TGTGCCAGCAGGTCGGGACAGTCCTATGGCTACACCTTC,CASRSGQSYGYTF
-,TRBJ2-5,TRBV12-3/TRBV12-4,TRBD2,TGTGCCAGCAGGGCGTCCGGGACTAGCGTTGAAGAGACCCAGTACTTC,CASRASGTSVEETQYF
many,TRBJ1-2,TRBV10-3,-,TGTGCCATCAGTGCTACGCCGTCTGGCGGCTACACCTTC,CAISATPSGGYTF
-,TRBJ2-5,TRBV2,-,TGTGCCAGCAGTGCGAGGGCCCCCCGGCCTGAAGAGACCCAGTACTTC,CASSARAPRPEETQYF
-,TRBJ1-6,TRBV2,-,TGTGCCAGCAGCGGGGAGAGTGATTCACCCCTCCACTTT,CASSGESDSPLHF
many,TRBJ2-2,TRBV29-1,TRBD1,TGCAGCGCGACAGGGGGCACCGGGGAGCTGTTTTTT,CSATGGTGELFF
-,TRBJ1-6,TRBV12-3/TRBV12-4,-,TGTGCCAGCAGTTTAATGGGGCTCGGGGATTCACCCCTCCACTTT,CASSLMGLGDSPLHF
few,TRBJ2-7,TRBV4-2,-,TGTGCCAGCAGCCAAGATGCCGTAGCCACAGGGTCCTACGAGCAGTACTTC,CASSQDAVATGSYEQYF
many,TRBJ2-7,TRBV6-4,-,TGTGCCAGCTCATTAAGGGACGGCTACGAGCAGTACTTC,CASSLRDGYEQYF
-,TRBJ2-1,TRBV7-2,-,TGTGCCAGCAGCTTAGACAGGGCCAATGAGCAGTTCTTC,CASSLDRANEQFF
few,TRBJ2-7,TRBV28,-,TGTGCCAGCAGACCTCAGGGTTACGAGCAGTACTTC,CASRPQGYEQYF
many,TRBJ2-7,TRBV5-1,-,TGCGCCAGCAGCTTGGGGGTTCGGCAGTACTTC,CASSLGVRQYF
-,TRBJ2-2,TRBV7-3,TRBD1,TGTGCCAGCAGCTTATCAGGGGGCCTCGGGGAGCTGTTTTTT,CASSLSGGLGELFF
-,TRBJ1-5,TRBV20-1,TRBD1,TGCAGTGCTAGCCGGACAGGGATAAGCAATCAGCCCCAGCATTTT,CSASRTGISNQPQHF
once,TRBJ1-5,TRBV10-3,TRBD1,TGTGCCGCCACGACAGGGGCGGCTCAGCCCCAGCATTTT,CAATTGAAQPQHF
once,TRBJ2-5,TRBV7-6,-,TGTGCCAGCAGCGTTACTAGAGAGACCCAGTACTTC,CASSVTRETQYF
-,TRBJ1-2,TRBV29-1,-,TGCAGCGTTCGCGTAGGGGATCTTTATGGCTACACCTTC,CSVRVGDLYGYTF
many,TRBJ1-1,TRBV29-1,-,TGCAGCGTTGAGCGGGGGATGAACACTGAAGCTTTCTTT,CSVERGMNTEAFF
many,TRBJ1-1,TRBV7-2,-,TGTGCCAGCAGCTTATCCGCGATAACGAACACTGAAGCTTTCTTT,CASSLSAITNTEAFF
-,TRBJ1-1,TRBV6-5,-,TGTGCCAGTACACAGGGTGGGGATGATGAAGCTTTCTTT,CASTQGGDDEAFF
-,TRBJ1-5,TRBV10-3,TRBD1,TGTGCCATCAGTAAGGGACAGGGGTTTCAGCCCCAGCATTTT,CAISKGQGFQPQHF
few,TRBJ1-5,TRBV4-3,-,TGCGCCAGCAGCCAAGTAGGGGCAGGTCAGCCCCAGCATTTT,CASSQVGAGQPQHF
many,TRBJ2-7,TRBV7-8,-,TGTGCCAGCAGCTTAGTCGGGTCGGGAGAGGGCGAGCAGTACTTC,CASSLVGSGEGEQYF
-,TRBJ2-7,TRBV20-1,TRBD2,TGCAGTGCTAGAGAACCGGGACTAGCGGGCTACGAGCAGTACTTC,CSAREPGLAGYEQYF
-,TRBJ1-2,TRBV29-1,TRBD1,TGCAGCTTAAAGGGGGCGAATTCCCCCTATGGCTACACCTTC,CSLKGANSPYGYTF
-,TRBJ2-7,TRBV9,-,TGTGCCAGCAGCGTGGGGACTGGCTTAATCTACGAGCAGTACTTC,CASSVGTGLIYEQYF
many,TRBJ1-1,TRBV29-1,-,TGCAGCGTTGGGAGGGGATCTGGGACTGAAGCTTTCTTT,CSVGRGSGTEAFF
many,TRBJ1-4,TRBV12-3/TRBV12-4,TRBD1,TGTGCCAGCAGTTTCCGGGACAGGCCTGAAAAACTGTTTTTT,CASSFRDRPEKLFF
-,TRBJ1-6,TRBV7-9,-,TGTGCCAGCAGCTCCCAGGGGTTGGGACGTTCACCCCTCCACTTT,CASSSQGLGRSPLHF
many,TRBJ2-7,TRBV10-3,-,TGTGCCATCAGCGCCGTAGACAGGGAGGGGGAGCAGTACTTC,CAISAVDREGEQYF
many,TRBJ2-5,TRBV10-3,TRBD1,TGTGCCATCAGTGAAGGGGGCGCGGGAGAGACCCAGTACTTC,CAISEGGAGETQYF
many,TRBJ1-2,TRBV11-2,TRBD1,TGTGCCAGCAGCTTAGGACAGGGGGCGCTTGGCTACACCTTC,CASSLGQGALGYTF
many,TRBJ1-1,TRBV7-2,TRBD1,TGTGCCAGCAGCTTAGGGGACAGGGTCACTGAAGCTTTCTTT,CASSLGDRVTEAFF
few,TRBJ2-7,TRBV6-2/TRBV6-3,-,TGTGCCAGCAGTTTTGCGGGGATCTACGAGCAGTACTTC,CASSFAGIYEQYF
-,TRBJ1-6,TRBV12-3/TRBV12-4,-,TGTGCCAGCGGGCGGGCCTTAGATTCACCCCTCCACTTT,CASGRALDSPLHF
-,TRBJ2-7,TRBV12-3/TRBV12-4,-,TGTGCCAGCAGTTTCAGGATTAGCTCCTACGAGCAGTACTTC,CASSFRISSYEQYF
few,TRBJ1-6,TRBV6-6,-,TGTGCCAGCAGTACGACAGGAAATTATAATTCACCCCTCCACTTT,CASSTTGNYNSPLHF
many,TRBJ1-2,TRBV9,TRBD1,TGTGCCAGCAGCAGAGGGGGCGCGGATGGCTACACCTTC,CASSRGGADGYTF
many,TRBJ2-3,TRBV24-1,TRBD2,TGTGCCACCAGTGACCTAGCGGGGGACGTAGATACGCAGTATTTT,CATSDLAGDVDTQYF
once,TRBJ2-1,TRBV9,TRBD1,TGTGCCAGCAGCGTCTCCGGGACAGGAAACAATGAGCAGTTCTTC,CASSVSGTGNNEQFF
many,TRBJ2-2,TRBV7-8,TRBD2,TGTGCCAGCAGCTTTGGGGTAGCGGGGGCGGGGGAGCTGTTTTTT,CASSFGVAGAGELFF
many,TRBJ2-5,TRBV25-1,-,TGTGCCAGCAGTGAAAAACATGGCCAACAAGAGACCCAGTACTTC,CASSEKHGQQETQYF
-,TRBJ2-5,TRBV12-3/TRBV12-4,-,TGTGCCAGCAGTTCCAACCGGGTGTACCAAGAGACCCAGTACTTC,CASSSNRVYQETQYF